Following are 29 T cell receptor beta chains from one sample sequenced in a study of multiple sclerosis patients with progressive multifocal leukoencephalopathy. The time point here: time of PML onset. TCRdb's table, derived via immunoSEQ multiplex PCR, lists solely in-frame clones and lacks some. The sample lists roughly 28,000 clones; approximately 89% were seen once. This specimen consisted of PBMCs, obtained from a patient treated with natalizumab. All receptors come from a woman aged 25-40 years with progressive multifocal leukoencephalopathy.

V usage is TRBV4-2 and J usage is TRBJ2-7, with 9 bases lining up with TRBD1. CDR1 is LGHNA, CDR2 YNFKEQ, per germline. V trimming: 4 bases; J trimming: 1 base; junction bases outside the gene matches: 2. The CDR3 sequence is 14 residues long. This chain's CDR3 is CASSPDRGSYEQYF. In DNA, the CDR3 is TGTGCCAGCAGCCCCGACAGGGGGTCCTACGAGCAGTACTTC.

The chain has TRBV5-1 and TRBJ2-5; possible D gene TRBD1, 5 bases. Trimming cost V 9 bases and J 1 base, with 13 bases left between them. Germline CDR1 reads SGHRS; CDR2 reads YFSETQ. The CDR3 has 13 residues. The CDR3 protein is CATREGAQETQYF. The CDR3 nucleotides read TGCGCCACCAGGGAAGGGGCCCAAGAGACCCAGTACTTC. The variable domain in full, with the rest retrieved from reference TRBV5-1 and TRBJ2-5, is KAGVTQTPRYLIKTRGQQVTLSCSPISGHRSVSWYQQTPGQGLQFLFEYFSETQRNKGNFPGRFSGRQFSNSRSEMNVSTLELGDSALYLCATREGAQETQYFGPGTRLLVL.

As to this clone: At one boundary the junction diverges from the germline segment, which might be a read error. The chain employs TRBV19 and TRBJ1-2; possible D gene TRBD1, 5 bases. The germline CDR1 and CDR2 sequences are LNHDA and SQIVND (reference sequence). CDR3 length equals 15 residues. The CDR3 loop reads CAGRVGDASNYGYTF. CDR3 nucleotides: TGTGCCGGTAGAGTGGGGGACGCTTCTAACTATGGCTACACCTTC.

The chain employs TRBV7-6 and TRBJ2-7, with 9 bases fitting TRBD1. The CDR3 has 14 amino acids. Germline V CDR1 and CDR2: SGHVS, FNYEAQ. After removal of 1 base from V and 5 bases from J, the junction contained 3 bases not matched to a gene. This CDR3 is CASSLGDRDHEQYF. The CDR3 coding sequence is TGTGCCAGCAGCTTAGGGGACAGGGATCACGAGCAGTACTTC.

The gene calls are TRBV5-1 and TRBJ2-7, with a tentative D call TRBD2 (6 bases). The CDR3 contains 15 residues. Looked up from germline, CDR1 is SGHRS and CDR2 is YFSETQ. Trimming left V 0 bases short and J 2 bases short, with 12 bases between. The CDR3 here is CASSLGWGDTYEQYF. CDR3 bases: TGCGCCAGCAGCTTGGGATGGGGGGATACCTACGAGCAGTACTTC.

This chain uses TRBV19 with TRBJ1-1; 7 bases match TRBD1. Germline CDR1 and CDR2: LNHDA and SQIVND (reference sequence). V was pared by 8 bases and J by 5 bases, with 5 bases of the junction left unmatched. This CDR3 has 12 residues. The CDR3 reads CASARGRTEAFF. CDR3 DNA: TGTGCCAGTGCAAGGGGGCGAACTGAAGCTTTCTTT.

The chain uses TRBV6-6 and TRBJ2-5; no clear D. CDR1 is MNHNY and CDR2 is SVGAGI in the germline V gene (reference sequence). The V end was cut by 7 bases, the J end by 7 bases, with 19 bases between. CDR3 size: 14 residues. The CDR3 reads CASTGTLGAATQYF. DNA of the CDR3: TGTGCCAGCACTGGTACGCTCGGCGCCGCGACCCAGTACTTC.

There are a few counts of this clone. The chain combines TRBV28 with TRBJ1-4; D is unclear. V dropped 1 base and J dropped 4 bases, with 7 bases sitting between them. CDR1 is MDHEN and CDR2 is SYDVKM in the germline V gene. The CDR3 is 14 amino acids. The CDR3 bases are TGTGCCAGCAGTTTATCGGGGAATAATGAAAAACTGTTTTTT. This translates into CASSLSGNNEKLFF.

This chain joins TRBV28 and TRBJ2-5; D not certain. The germline V gene has CDR1 MDHEN and CDR2 SYDVKM. The CDR3 length is 15 residues. Trimming pared 6 bases from V and 5 bases from J, leaving 19 bases between. CDR3 bases: TGTGCCAGCAGCTCCCCGGCATCCATGTCGGAGACCCAGTACTTC. It encodes CASSSPASMSETQYF.

The chain employs TRBV5-8 and TRBJ1-1, with D perhaps matching TRBD1 (5 bases). The CDR3 has 13 residues. Germline V CDR1 and CDR2: SGHTS, YDEGEE. With 2 bases removed from V and 1 base from J, the gap between germline ends came to 6 bases. The CDR3 bases are TGTGCCAGCAGCTTCGACAGGAACACTGAAGCTTTCTTT. This codes for CASSFDRNTEAFF.

The V and J genes are TRBV28 and TRBJ1-5, with D possibly being TRBD1 (5 bases). Germline V gives CDR1 MDHEN, CDR2 SYDVKM. Trimming stripped 8 bases from V and 8 bases from J, with 13 bases between. The CDR3 is 12 amino acids. CDR3 protein: CASRGEGKPQHF. The CDR3 DNA follows: TGTGCCAGCCGGGGGGAGGGAAAGCCCCAGCATTTT.

V and J are TRBV18 and TRBJ2-7, with 7 positions matching TRBD1. Trimming took 6 bases from V and 2 from J; bases not matched to a gene: 10. CDR1 and CDR2 (germline): KGHSH, LQKENI. The length of the CDR3 is 15 residues. CDR3 in amino acids: CASSPTGTLAYEQYF. In DNA, the CDR3 is TGTGCCAGCTCCCCGACAGGGACCCTCGCCTACGAGCAGTACTTC.

The V gene is TRBV6-5, the J gene TRBJ2-7; 7 nucleotides match TRBD1. The junction had 5 bases not matched to a gene; V was cut back by 4 bases and J by 2 bases. The CDR3 loop spans 14 amino acids. Germline loops: CDR1 MNHEY, CDR2 SVGAGI. DNA for the CDR3: TGTGCCAGCAGTTCCCCGACAGGGCCCTACGAGCAGTACTTC. It encodes CASSSPTGPYEQYF.

This chain uses TRBV11-2 with TRBJ2-1; D gene ambiguous. The CDR3 runs 12 residues. The germline V gene has CDR1 SGHAT and CDR2 FQNNGV. V was clipped by 2 bases and J by 4 bases, with 3 bases between them. The CDR3 loop reads CASSLLYNEQFF. CDR3 coding DNA: TGTGCCAGCAGCTTATTATACAATGAGCAGTTCTTC.

V usage is TRBV2 and J usage is TRBJ2-7, with 11 bases that match TRBD1. This CDR3 is built from 14 residues. V trimming: 8 bases; J trimming: 2 bases; junction bases outside the gene matches: 5. CDR1 and CDR2 from the germline V gene are SNHLY and FYNNEI. The CDR3 nucleotides read TGTGCCAGCGGGAGGGACAGGGGGGCCTACGAGCAGTACTTC. Translated, it gives CASGRDRGAYEQYF. Drawing the rest from reference TRBV2 and TRBJ2-7, the complete variable domain is EPEVTQTPSHQVTQMGQEVILRCVPISNHLYFYWYRQILGQKVEFLVSFYNNEISEKSEIFDDQFSVERPDGSNFTLKIRSTKLEDSAMYFCASGRDRGAYEQYFGPGTRLTVT.

V is TRBV10-2 and J is TRBJ2-1, with D unclear. CDR1 and CDR2 (germline): WSHSY, SAAADI. There are 12 residues in the CDR3. Trimming shortened V by 6 bases and J by 10 bases, and 13 bases separated the two germline ends. CDR3 protein: CASSPPGREQFF. The CDR3 bases are TGCGCCAGCAGCCCACCGGGCCGGGAGCAGTTCTTC.

The CDR3 sequence is CASSVGLLAYNEQFF. CDR3 in DNA: TGTGCCAGCAGCGTAGGGTTACTAGCATACAATGAGCAGTTCTTC. The rearrangement joins TRBV9 to TRBJ2-1, with D perhaps TRBD2 (6 bases). CDR3 length: 15 amino acids. Trimming pared 0 bases from V and 4 bases from J, leaving 11 bases between. Germline V gene data show CDR1 as SGDLS and CDR2 as YYNGEE.

The chain recombines TRBV6-5 with TRBJ2-5; 8 positions match TRBD1. J gave up 11 bases and V 6 bases, and 8 bases lay outside the gene matches. This CDR3 is built from 12 residues. Germline CDR1 is MNHEY and CDR2 is SVGAGI. The CDR3 here is CASSSGTGDQYF. DNA of the CDR3: TGTGCCAGCAGCTCCGGGACAGGTGATCAGTACTTC.

The V call is TRBV27, the J call TRBJ1-5, with D perhaps TRBD1 (5 bases). This CDR3 has 15 residues. Per germline, CDR1 MNHEY and CDR2 SMNVEV (reference sequence). V lost 3 bases to trimming and J lost 1 base, with 10 bases between them. DNA of the CDR3: TGTGCCAGCAGTTTGACCAGGGACAGCAATCAGCCCCAGCATTTT. It translates to CASSLTRDSNQPQHF.

This clone was recorded once. The chain has TRBV11-2 and TRBJ2-2, with D perhaps TRBD1 or TRBD2 (5 bases each). Germline V gives CDR1 SGHAT, CDR2 FQNNGV. V was trimmed by 5 bases and J by 4 bases, leaving 14 bases between them. CDR3 length equals 15 residues. The CDR3 nucleotides read TGTGCCAGCAGCGGACGGGGCTCTCTCACCGGGGAGCTGTTTTTT. This translates into CASSGRGSLTGELFF. The full variable domain, rest sourced from reference TRBV11-2 and TRBJ2-2, is EAGVAQSPRYKIIEKRQSVAFWCNPISGHATLYWYQQILGQGPKLLIQFQNNGVVDDSQLPKDRFSAERLKGVDSTLKIQPAKLEDSAVYLCASSGRGSLTGELFFGEGSRLTVL.

The chain is built from TRBV5-4 and TRBJ1-2; 8 bases agree with TRBD1. V shed 4 bases, J shed 8 bases, and the junction held 10 bases outside the gene matches. Germline V gives CDR1 SGHNT, CDR2 YYREEE (reference sequence). The CDR3 extends over 14 amino acids. The CDR3 protein is CASSTSGGLKGYTF. For the CDR3, the DNA is TGTGCCAGCAGCACCTCAGGGGGCTTGAAAGGCTACACCTTC.

The CDR3 region has the DNA TGTGCCAGCAGCTTCTTGGGCCCCTCAAATACGCAGTATTTT. Protein sequence: CASSFLGPSNTQYF. The chain combines TRBV7-2 with TRBJ2-3; D is ambiguous. V was trimmed by 3 bases and J by 7 bases, leaving 14 bases between them. Germline-derived CDR1 and CDR2 are SGHTA and FQGNSA. The CDR3 is made up of 14 amino acids. Full variable domain (missing parts from reference TRBV7-2 and TRBJ2-3): GAGVSQSPSNKVTEKGKDVELRCDPISGHTALYWYRQSLGQGLEFLIYFQGNSAPDKSGLPSDRFSAERTGGSVSTLTIQRTQQEDSAVYLCASSFLGPSNTQYFGPGTRLTVL.

The CDR3 protein is CASSPTNTNQPQHF. DNA for the CDR3: TGTGCCAGCAGCCCGACTAACACTAATCAGCCCCAGCATTTT. The rearrangement links TRBV7-8 to TRBJ1-5; the D is unclear. This CDR3 spans 14 amino acids. The ends were cut back, 5 bases at V and 4 bases at J, with 12 bases in the middle. CDR1 is SGHVS and CDR2 is FQNEAQ in the germline V gene. Full variable domain (rest looked up from reference TRBV7-8 and TRBJ1-5): GAGVSQSPRYKVAKRGQDVALRCDPISGHVSLFWYQQALGQGPEFLTYFQNEAQLDKSGLPSDRFFAERPEGSVSTLKIQRTQQEDSAVYLCASSPTNTNQPQHFGDGTRLSIL.

This clone has a handful of counts. V usage is TRBV28 and J usage is TRBJ2-7, with 10 bases matching TRBD2. The CDR3 spans 14 residues. Germline CDR1 MDHEN, CDR2 SYDVKM. Germline trimming cut 2 bases from V and 4 bases from J; bases unmatched to any gene: 2. The CDR3 region is CASSLAAGGYEQYF. The CDR3 coding sequence is TGTGCCAGCAGTTTAGCAGCGGGGGGGTACGAGCAGTACTTC.

This clone was counted only a few times. The rearrangement uses TRBV7-9 and TRBJ1-4, with a tentative D call TRBD1 (5 bases). Trimming took off 5 bases at V and 7 bases at J, with 8 bases between the two ends. CDR3 length equals 12 residues. Germline-derived CDR1 and CDR2 are SEHNR and FQNEAQ (reference sequence). The CDR3 bases are TGTGCCAGCAGCCCTCAGGGTGAAAAACTGTTTTTT. It encodes CASSPQGEKLFF.

The V gene is TRBV18, the J gene TRBJ2-3; D unresolved. This CDR3 contains 12 residues. Germline CDR1 and CDR2: KGHSH and LQKENI. The V end was cut by 1 base, the J end by 5 bases, with 4 bases between. Written as DNA, the CDR3 is TGTGCCAGCTCACCACAGCAAGATACGCAGTATTTT. This gives the protein CASSPQQDTQYF.

CDR3 in amino acids: CASSLGDALYGYTF. As DNA, the CDR3 is TGCGCCAGCAGCTTAGGGGACGCCCTCTATGGCTACACCTTC. V usage is TRBV5-1 and J usage is TRBJ1-2; D may be TRBD1 (5 bases). Germline CDR1 SGHRS, CDR2 YFSETQ. The CDR3 is 14 amino acids. The V end was cut by 2 bases, the J end by 4 bases, with 12 bases between.

The chain is built from TRBV6-1 and TRBJ1-2; 9 bases align to TRBD1. V shed 5 bases and J 7 bases; nucleotides not matched to a gene: 2. This CDR3 is built from 12 residues. Per germline, CDR1 MNHNS and CDR2 SASEGT. The DNA of the CDR3 is TGTGCCAGCAGTAAGGACAGGGGTGGCTACACCTTC. Translating it yields CASSKDRGGYTF.

This clone showed up just once. This sequence joins TRBV7-6 and TRBJ2-1; 13 positions agree with TRBD2. V shed 5 bases and J 5 bases; nucleotides not matched to a gene: 6. The CDR3 is 16 amino acids. CDR1 SGHVS and CDR2 FNYEAQ come from the germline V gene. The CDR3, as DNA: TGTGCCAGCAGCCCCCGGACTAGCGGGAGCAACAATGAGCAGTTCTTC. Protein: CASSPRTSGSNNEQFF.